The 14 T cell receptor beta chains below were found in one sample sequenced in a study of T cells expressing NK-cell markers. TCRdb re-called the 5' RACE reads, yielding one record per CDR3 amino acid sequence without DNA. This sample contains about 260,000 distinct CDR3 sequences. Sequencing was performed on blood T cells: a sorted CD56 or NKG2C T cell subset, CD4+ or CD8+ T cells, or bulk PBMC T cells (not recorded which). All receptors come from a woman aged 18 to 75 in good health.

The chain carries TRBV27 and TRBJ2-1; TCRdb gives TRBD2 as the D gene, but with no DNA this cannot be confirmed. The CDR3 is made up of 19 amino acids. Per the germline V gene, CDR1 is MNHEY and CDR2 is SMNVEV (reference sequence). The CDR3 reads CASTERGLAGQVTYNEQFF.

The chain joins TRBV20-1 to TRBJ2-7; with no DNA, the TCRdb D assignment of TRBD1 cannot be verified. The length of the CDR3 is 14 residues. The germline CDR1 and CDR2 sequences are DFQATT and SNEGSKA (reference sequence). The CDR3 loop is CSATPRGLSYEQYF.

The chain carries TRBV20-1 and TRBJ2-1. The CDR3 runs 15 residues. Germline CDR1 DFQATT, CDR2 SNEGSKA (reference sequence). This chain's CDR3 is CSARIRGLLDNEQFF.

This chain links TRBV20-1 with TRBJ2-2. Germline V lookup: CDR1 DFQATT, CDR2 SNEGSKA (reference sequence). The CDR3 spans 12 residues. The CDR3 reads CSASRRTGELFF.

V is TRBV14 and J is TRBJ1-1; no DNA is available, so the TRBD1 call from TCRdb remains unchecked. This CDR3 region has 12 residues. Per germline, CDR1 SGHDN and CDR2 FVKESK. CDR3 loop: CASSLGPGWIFF.

This chain joins TRBV18 and TRBJ2-7; TCRdb picks TRBD2, but there is no DNA to check that call. The CDR3 totals 18 residues. The germline gives CDR1 KGHSH, CDR2 LQKENI. This CDR3 reads CASSPRADPGLAGREQYF.

This chain links TRBV7-9 with TRBJ2-6; without DNA, the TCRdb call of TRBD1 cannot be checked. This CDR3 has 13 amino acids. The germline CDR1 and CDR2 sequences are SEHNR and FQNEAQ (reference sequence). CDR3 region: CASSWDRASLLTF.

The CDR3 here is CSAGFGQALQETQYF. The J gene is TRBJ2-5, the V gene TRBV20-1; TCRdb indicates TRBD1, and absent DNA this call remains unverified. The germline V gene encodes CDR1 DFQATT and CDR2 SNEGSKA (reference sequence). The CDR3 is made up of 15 amino acids.

The chain employs TRBV6-1 and TRBJ2-1; TCRdb reports TRBD2, a call that lacks DNA to check it against. This CDR3 region has 14 residues. The V gene's germline CDR1 is MNHNS and CDR2 SASEGT. The CDR3 sequence: CASSTTGRYNEQFF.

The chain carries TRBV24-1 and TRBJ1-2. There are 14 residues in the CDR3. Germline values: CDR1 KGHDR, CDR2 SFDVKD. CDR3 protein: CATSDADSYYGYTF.

The chain couples TRBV7-2 to TRBJ1-5. Per germline, CDR1 SGHTA and CDR2 FQGNSA. CDR3 length: 14 amino acids. The CDR3 here is CASSPALLNQPQHF.

CDR3: CSAIGGLSYGYTF. V and J are TRBV20-1 and TRBJ1-2. The CDR3 runs 13 residues. The germline gives CDR1 DFQATT, CDR2 SNEGSKA (reference sequence).

The rearrangement uses TRBV28 and TRBJ2-3; TCRdb returns TRBD1, unconfirmable since there is no DNA. The length of the CDR3 is 15 residues. Per the germline V gene, CDR1 is MDHEN and CDR2 is SYDVKM. CDR3 region: CASGDPRGGTDTQYF. The full variable domain, its missing parts supplied by reference TRBV28 and TRBJ2-3, is DVKVTQSSRYLVKRTGEKVFLECVQDMDHENMFWYRQDPGLGLRLIYFSYDVKMKEKGDIPEGYSVSREKKERFSLILESASTNQTSMYLCASGDPRGGTDTQYFGPGTRLTVL.

The chain combines TRBV29-1 with TRBJ1-1; there is no DNA to check the TCRdb D call of TRBD1. Germline V gene data show CDR1 as SQVTM and CDR2 as ANQGSEA. The CDR3 is 14 amino acids. The CDR3 spells CSVRDRGPNTEAFF.